The sequence of this TCR beta chain was determined in a study of T cell responses to AZD1222 COVID-19 vaccine. Sequencing used immunoSEQ multiplex PCR; TCRdb keeps in-frame clones, though not all of them. The table lists fewer than 100,000 clones, approximately 81% of them singletons, with about 13% in the top ten. Germline-derived CDR1 and CDR2 are MGHRA and YSYEKL. The CDR3 covers 16 residues. The V segment lost 1 base and the J segment 12 bases; nucleotides outside the gene matches: 15. The chain combines TRBV4-1 with TRBJ1-1, with 9 bases matching TRBD1. This specimen consisted of peripheral blood, obtained on day 0 of AZD1222 vaccination. This TCR came from an adult in good health. The CDR3 nucleotides are TGCGCCAGCAGCCAAGGGGGACAGGGTTTTAAAGGGGCGACTTTCTTT. Amino acids: CASSQGGQGFKGATFF.